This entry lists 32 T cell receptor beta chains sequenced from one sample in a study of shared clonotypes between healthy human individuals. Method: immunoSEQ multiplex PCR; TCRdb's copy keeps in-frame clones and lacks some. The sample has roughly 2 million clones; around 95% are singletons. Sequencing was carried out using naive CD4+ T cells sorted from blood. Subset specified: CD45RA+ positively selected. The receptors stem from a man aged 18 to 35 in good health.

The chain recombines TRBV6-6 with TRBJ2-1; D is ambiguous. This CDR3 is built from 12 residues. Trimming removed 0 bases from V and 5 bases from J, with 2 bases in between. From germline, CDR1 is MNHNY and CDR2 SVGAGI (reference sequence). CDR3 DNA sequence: TGTGCCAGCAGTTACTCGAACAATGAGCAGTTCTTC. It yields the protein CASSYSNNEQFF.

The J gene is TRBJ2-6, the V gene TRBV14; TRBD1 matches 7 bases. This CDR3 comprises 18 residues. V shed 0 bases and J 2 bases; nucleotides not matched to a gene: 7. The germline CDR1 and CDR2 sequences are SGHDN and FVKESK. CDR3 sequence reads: CASSQDMKGAPGANVLTF. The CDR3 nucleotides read TGTGCCAGCAGCCAAGATATGAAGGGGGCGCCTGGGGCCAACGTCCTGACTTTC.

CDR3 DNA sequence: TGTGCCAGCAGGCCGTCCGCTAACTATGGCTACACCTTC. Its protein is CASRPSANYGYTF. V and J are TRBV25-1 and TRBJ1-2; D unresolved. The CDR3 contains 13 residues. V lost 6 bases and J lost 0, with 8 bases in between. CDR1 and CDR2 from the germline V gene are MGHDK and SYGVNS.

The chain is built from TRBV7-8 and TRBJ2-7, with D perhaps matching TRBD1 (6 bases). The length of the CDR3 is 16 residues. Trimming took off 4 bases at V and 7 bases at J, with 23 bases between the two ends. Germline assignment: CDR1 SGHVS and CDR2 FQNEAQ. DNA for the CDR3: TGTGCCAGCAGCTATACCGGGACAAATGCCGGCAGGGAGCAGTACTTC. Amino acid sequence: CASSYTGTNAGREQYF. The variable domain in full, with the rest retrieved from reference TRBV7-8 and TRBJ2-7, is GAGVSQSPRYKVAKRGQDVALRCDPISGHVSLFWYQQALGQGPEFLTYFQNEAQLDKSGLPSDRFFAERPEGSVSTLKIQRTQQEDSAVYLCASSYTGTNAGREQYFGPGTRLTVT.

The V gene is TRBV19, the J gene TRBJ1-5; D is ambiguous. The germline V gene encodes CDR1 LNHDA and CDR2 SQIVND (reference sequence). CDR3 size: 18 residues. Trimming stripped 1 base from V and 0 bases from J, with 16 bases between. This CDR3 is CASSIVGFRVYSNQPQHF. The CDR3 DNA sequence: TGTGCCAGTAGTATAGTAGGATTTCGGGTTTATAGCAATCAGCCCCAGCATTTT.

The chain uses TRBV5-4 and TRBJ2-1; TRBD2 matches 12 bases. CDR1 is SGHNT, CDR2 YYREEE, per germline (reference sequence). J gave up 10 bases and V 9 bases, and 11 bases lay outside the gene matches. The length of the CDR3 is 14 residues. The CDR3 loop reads CATTSLAGGGEQFF. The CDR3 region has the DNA TGTGCCACCACTTCCCTAGCGGGGGGGGGAGAGCAGTTCTTC.

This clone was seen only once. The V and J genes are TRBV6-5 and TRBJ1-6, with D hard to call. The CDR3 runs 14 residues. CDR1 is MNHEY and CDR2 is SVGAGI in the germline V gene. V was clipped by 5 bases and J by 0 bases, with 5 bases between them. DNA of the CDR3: TGTGCCAGCAGTATCTACTCCTATAATTCACCCCTCCACTTT. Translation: CASSIYSYNSPLHF.

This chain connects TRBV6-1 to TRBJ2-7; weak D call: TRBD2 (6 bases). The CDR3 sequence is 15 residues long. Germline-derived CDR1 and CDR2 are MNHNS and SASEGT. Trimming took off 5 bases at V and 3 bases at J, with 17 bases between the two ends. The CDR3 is CASSRGFGVYYEQYF. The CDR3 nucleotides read TGTGCCAGCAGTCGGGGGTTTGGAGTTTACTACGAGCAGTACTTC.

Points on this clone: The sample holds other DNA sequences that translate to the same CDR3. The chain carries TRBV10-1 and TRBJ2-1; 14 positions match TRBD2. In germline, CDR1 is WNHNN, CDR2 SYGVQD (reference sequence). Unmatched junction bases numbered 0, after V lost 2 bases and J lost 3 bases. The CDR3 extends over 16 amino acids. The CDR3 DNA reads TGCGCCAGCAGTGAGGGACTAGCGGGAGGCTACAATGAGCAGTTCTTC. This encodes CASSEGLAGGYNEQFF.

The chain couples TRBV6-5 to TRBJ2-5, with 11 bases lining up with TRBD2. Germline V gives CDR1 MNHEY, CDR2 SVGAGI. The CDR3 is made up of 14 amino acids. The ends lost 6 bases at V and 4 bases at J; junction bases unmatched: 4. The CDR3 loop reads CASRQGLAAETQYF. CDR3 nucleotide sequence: TGTGCCAGCAGACAGGGACTAGCGGCAGAGACCCAGTACTTC.

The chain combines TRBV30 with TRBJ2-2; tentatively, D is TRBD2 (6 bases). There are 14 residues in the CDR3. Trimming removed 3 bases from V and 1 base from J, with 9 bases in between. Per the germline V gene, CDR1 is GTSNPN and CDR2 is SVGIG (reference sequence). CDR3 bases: TGTGCCTGGAGAGGGACTTTGAACACCGGGGAGCTGTTTTTT. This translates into CAWRGTLNTGELFF.

CDR3 region: CASSSPGTGNYGYTF. DNA of the CDR3: TGTGCCAGCAGTTCCCCCGGGACAGGGAACTATGGCTACACCTTC. The chain uses TRBV6-1 and TRBJ1-2; the match to TRBD1 covers 9 bases. The ends lost 5 bases at V and 2 bases at J; junction bases unmatched: 6. Germline assignment: CDR1 MNHNS and CDR2 SASEGT. This CDR3 has 15 residues.

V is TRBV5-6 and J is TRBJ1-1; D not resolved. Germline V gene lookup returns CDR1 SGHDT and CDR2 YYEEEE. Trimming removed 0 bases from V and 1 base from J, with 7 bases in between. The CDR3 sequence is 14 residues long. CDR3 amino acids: CASSLASRNTEAFF. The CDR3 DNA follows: TGTGCCAGCAGCTTGGCCTCTCGGAACACTGAAGCTTTCTTT.

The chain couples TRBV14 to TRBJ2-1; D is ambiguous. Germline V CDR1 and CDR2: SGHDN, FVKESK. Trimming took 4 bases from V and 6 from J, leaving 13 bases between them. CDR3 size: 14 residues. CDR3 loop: CASSPTLRINEQFF. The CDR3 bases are TGTGCCAGCAGCCCCACCCTCAGAATCAATGAGCAGTTCTTC.

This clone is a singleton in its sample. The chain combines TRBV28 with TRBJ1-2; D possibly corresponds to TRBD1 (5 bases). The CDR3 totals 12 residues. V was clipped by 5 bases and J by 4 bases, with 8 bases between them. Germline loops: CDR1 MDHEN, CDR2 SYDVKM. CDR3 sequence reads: CASSGGTYGYTF. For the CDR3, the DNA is TGTGCCAGCAGTGGAGGGACCTATGGCTACACCTTC.

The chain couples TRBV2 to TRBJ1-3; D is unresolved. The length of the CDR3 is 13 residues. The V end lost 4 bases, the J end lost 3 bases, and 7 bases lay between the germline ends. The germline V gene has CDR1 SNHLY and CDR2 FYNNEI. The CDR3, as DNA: TGTGCCAGCAGTGTGGAGGGTGGAAACACCATATATTTT. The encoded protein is CASSVEGGNTIYF. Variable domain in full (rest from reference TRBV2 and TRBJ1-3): EPEVTQTPSHQVTQMGQEVILRCVPISNHLYFYWYRQILGQKVEFLVSFYNNEISEKSEIFDDQFSVERPDGSNFTLKIRSTKLEDSAMYFCASSVEGGNTIYFGEGSWLTVV.

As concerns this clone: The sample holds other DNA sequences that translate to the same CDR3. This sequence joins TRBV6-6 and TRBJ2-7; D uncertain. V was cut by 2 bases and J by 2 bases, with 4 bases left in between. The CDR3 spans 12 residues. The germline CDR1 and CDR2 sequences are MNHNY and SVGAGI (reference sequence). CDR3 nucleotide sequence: TGTGCCAGCAGTTACCCCCCCTACGAGCAGTACTTC. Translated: CASSYPPYEQYF.

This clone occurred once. CDR3 region: CASSRDRTFYEQYF. CDR3 nucleotides: TGTGCCAGCAGTCGGGACAGGACCTTCTACGAGCAGTACTTC. The rearrangement uses TRBV11-2 and TRBJ2-7, with 8 positions matching TRBD1. Unmatched junction bases numbered 7, after V lost 6 bases and J lost 3 bases. Germline assignment: CDR1 SGHAT and CDR2 FQNNGV. The CDR3 spans 14 residues.

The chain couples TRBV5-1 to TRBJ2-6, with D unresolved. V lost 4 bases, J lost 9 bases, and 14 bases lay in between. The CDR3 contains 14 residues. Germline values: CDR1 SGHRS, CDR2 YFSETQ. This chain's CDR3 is CASSPLTSSNVLTF. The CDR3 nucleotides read TGCGCCAGCAGCCCCCTCACCTCTAGCAACGTCCTGACTTTC.

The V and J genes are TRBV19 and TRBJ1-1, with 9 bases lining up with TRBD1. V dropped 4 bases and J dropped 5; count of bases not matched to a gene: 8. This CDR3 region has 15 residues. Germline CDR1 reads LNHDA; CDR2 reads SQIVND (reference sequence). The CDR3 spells CASSTPTGGGTEAFF. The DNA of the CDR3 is TGTGCCAGTAGTACCCCGACAGGGGGGGGTACTGAAGCTTTCTTT.

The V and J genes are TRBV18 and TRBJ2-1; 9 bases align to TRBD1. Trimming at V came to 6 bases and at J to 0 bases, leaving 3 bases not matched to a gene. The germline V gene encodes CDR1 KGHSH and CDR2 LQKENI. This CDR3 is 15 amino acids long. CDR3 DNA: TGTGCCAGCTCTCTGGACAGGGGCTCCTACAATGAGCAGTTCTTC. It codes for CASSLDRGSYNEQFF.

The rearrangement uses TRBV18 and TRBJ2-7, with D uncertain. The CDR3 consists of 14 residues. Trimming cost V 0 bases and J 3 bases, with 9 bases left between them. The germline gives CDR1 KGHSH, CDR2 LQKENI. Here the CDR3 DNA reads TGTGCCAGCTCACCACCTGGGGTCGACTACGAGCAGTACTTC. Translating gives CASSPPGVDYEQYF.

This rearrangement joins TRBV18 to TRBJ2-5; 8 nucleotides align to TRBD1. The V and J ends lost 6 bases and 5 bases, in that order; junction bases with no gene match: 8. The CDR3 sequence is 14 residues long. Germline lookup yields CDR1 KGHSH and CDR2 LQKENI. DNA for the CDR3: TGTGCCAGCTCGCGCCAGGGGGCGGCGGAGACCCAGTACTTC. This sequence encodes CASSRQGAAETQYF.

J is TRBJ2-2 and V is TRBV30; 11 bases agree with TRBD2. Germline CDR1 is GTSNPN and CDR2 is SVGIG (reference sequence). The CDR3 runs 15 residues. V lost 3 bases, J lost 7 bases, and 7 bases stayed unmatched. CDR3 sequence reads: CAWSLSGGANGELFF. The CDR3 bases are TGTGCCTGGAGCCTTAGCGGGGGGGCTAACGGGGAGCTGTTTTTT.

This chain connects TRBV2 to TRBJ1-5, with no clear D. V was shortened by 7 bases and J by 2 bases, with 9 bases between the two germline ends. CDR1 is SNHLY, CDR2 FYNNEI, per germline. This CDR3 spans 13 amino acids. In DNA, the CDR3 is TGTGCCAGCATGGAGAATGGCAATCAGCCCCAGCATTTT. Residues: CASMENGNQPQHF.

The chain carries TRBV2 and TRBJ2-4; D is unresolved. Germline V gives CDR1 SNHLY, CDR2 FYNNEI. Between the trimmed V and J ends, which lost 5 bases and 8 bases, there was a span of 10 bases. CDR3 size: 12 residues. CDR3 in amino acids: CASSPDADIQYF. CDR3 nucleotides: TGTGCCAGCAGTCCGGACGCGGACATTCAGTACTTC.

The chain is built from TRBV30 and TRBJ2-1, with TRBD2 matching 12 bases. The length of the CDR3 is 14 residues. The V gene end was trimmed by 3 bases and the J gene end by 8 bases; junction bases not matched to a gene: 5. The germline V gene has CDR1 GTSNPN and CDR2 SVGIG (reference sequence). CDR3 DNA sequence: TGTGCCTGGAGCCGACTAGCGGGGGTTGATGAGCAGTTCTTC. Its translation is CAWSRLAGVDEQFF.

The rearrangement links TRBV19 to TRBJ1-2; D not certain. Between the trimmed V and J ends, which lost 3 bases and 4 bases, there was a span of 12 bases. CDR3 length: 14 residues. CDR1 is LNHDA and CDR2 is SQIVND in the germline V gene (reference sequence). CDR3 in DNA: TGTGCCAGTAGTATGCGGTACCTTTCCTATGGCTACACCTTC. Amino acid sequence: CASSMRYLSYGYTF.

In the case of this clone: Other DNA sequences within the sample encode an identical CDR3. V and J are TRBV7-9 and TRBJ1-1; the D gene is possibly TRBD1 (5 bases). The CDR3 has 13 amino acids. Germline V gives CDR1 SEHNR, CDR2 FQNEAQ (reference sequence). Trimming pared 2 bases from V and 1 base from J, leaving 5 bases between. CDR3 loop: CASSLRGNTEAFF. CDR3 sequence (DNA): TGTGCCAGCAGCTTAAGGGGGAACACTGAAGCTTTCTTT. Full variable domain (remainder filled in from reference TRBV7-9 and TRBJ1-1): DTGVSQNPRHKITKRGQNVTFRCDPISEHNRLYWYRQTLGQGPEFLTYFQNEAQLEKSRLLSDRFSAERPKGSFSTLEIQRTEQGDSAMYLCASSLRGNTEAFFGQGTRLTVV.

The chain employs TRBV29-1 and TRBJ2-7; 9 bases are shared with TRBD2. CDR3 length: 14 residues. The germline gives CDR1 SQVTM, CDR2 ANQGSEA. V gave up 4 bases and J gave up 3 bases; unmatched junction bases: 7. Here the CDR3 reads CSVVPGLALYEQYF. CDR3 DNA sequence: TGCAGCGTTGTTCCGGGACTAGCTCTCTACGAGCAGTACTTC.

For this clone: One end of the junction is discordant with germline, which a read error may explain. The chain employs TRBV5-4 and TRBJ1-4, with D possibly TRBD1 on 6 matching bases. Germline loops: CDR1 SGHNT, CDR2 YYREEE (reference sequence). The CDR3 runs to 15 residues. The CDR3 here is CASSRPDSPNQKLFF. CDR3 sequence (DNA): TGTGCCAGCAGCCGCCCGGACAGCCCTAATCAAAAACTGTTTTTT.

The CDR3 loop reads CASSLVGNNSPLHF. CDR3 DNA: TGTGCCAGCAGCTTAGTAGGGAATAATTCACCCCTCCACTTT. The rearrangement uses TRBV11-2 and TRBJ1-6, with D hard to call. Trimming took off 1 base at V and 5 bases at J, with 6 bases between the two ends. In germline, CDR1 is SGHAT, CDR2 FQNNGV. This CDR3 comprises 14 residues.